This T cell receptor beta chain came from a study of human T cells and chemical hapten exposure. The CDR3 is 13 residues long. CDR1 and CDR2 from the germline V gene are MNHEY and SMNVEV (reference sequence). V was pared by 2 bases and J by 6 bases, with 9 bases between. Time point of the sample: pre-sensitization, week 0. Documented treatment: therapeutic diphenylcyclopropenone sensitization with weekly scalp DPC. MiXCR, run by TCRdb on the RACE reads, gives a single entry per CDR3 protein. The table lists tens of thousands of distinct CDR3 sequences, 8% to 10% of them singletons. This clonotype was seen repeatedly, ten times or more.

Source: whole blood, taken in connection with sensitization to the hapten diphenylcyclopropenone (DPC). The TCR comes from a woman between 40 and 55 years old with alopecia areata. Some clones in this sample may be carry-over from other donors' samples. The V gene is TRBV27, the J gene TRBJ2-3; D gene unclear. The CDR3 DNA sequence: TGTGCCAGCAGTTTAGACCCTTGGGATACGCAGTATTTT. It encodes CASSLDPWDTQYF.